This is a list of T cell receptor beta chains from one sample in a study of post-analysis software for immune sequencing data. TCRdb re-analysed the PCR reads in MiXCR, keeping a single row per CDR3 protein. The sample includes about 180,000 distinct CDR3 sequences, roughly 30% of them seen just once. Sequences were obtained from blood. These receptors originate from a girl aged 5 to 17 with multiple sclerosis. Each CDR3 is given with its conserved first and last residue. Each record gives: V gene, CDR3 protein.

TRBV7-2 | CASSSGLAGRYNEQFF
TRBV15 | CATFLDTSQETQYF
TRBV10-2 | CASSGSSGRTRSSYNEQFF
TRBV5-1 | CASTLSRGTEAFF
TRBV4-1 | CASQRVLEPDTQYF
TRBV4-1 | CVSSQGPLEKLFF
TRBV25-1 | CASSGASLYEQYF
TRBV5-1 | CASSLVGQGLEQYF
TRBV5-1 | CASSSQGRGYNEQFF
TRBV12-3/TRBV12-4 | CASSLVGVYGYTF
TRBV3-1 | CASSPWDRVNTEAFF
TRBV7-3 | CASSSSLGQDYEQYF
TRBV28 | CAISPGGSSYEQYF
TRBV30 | CAWNMGVRTDTQYF
TRBV29-1 | CSAADGGTEAFF
TRBV7-2 | CASSEPGTSTNEQFF
TRBV10-3 | CASEGQGFAEQYF